The text below deals with one T cell receptor beta chain. Data came from immunoSEQ multiplex PCR; TCRdb stores just in-frame clones and leaves some out. The sample includes about 2 million clones, around 96% of them seen just once. This entry belongs to a study of shared clonotypes between healthy human individuals. Whole-study context: Each donor's CD4 naive and CD4 memory cells filled three plates apiece, CD8 naive two, and CD8 memory one.

V was shortened by 0 bases and J by 5 bases, with 14 bases between the two germline ends. The CDR3 runs to 15 residues. The germline V gene has CDR1 SGHRS and CDR2 YFSETQ. Selected positively for CCR7 and CD45RO-negative, naive CD8 cells excluded terminally differentiated effector memory CD45RA+ cells. This clonotype was obtained from a man younger than 35 in good health. Material for sequencing was naive CD8+ T cells sorted from blood. The V and J genes are TRBV5-1 and TRBJ1-2, with D possibly being TRBD1 (5 bases). The CDR3 reads CASSLDGQRIYGYTF. In DNA, the CDR3 is TGCGCCAGCAGCTTGGATGGACAACGTATTTATGGCTACACCTTC.